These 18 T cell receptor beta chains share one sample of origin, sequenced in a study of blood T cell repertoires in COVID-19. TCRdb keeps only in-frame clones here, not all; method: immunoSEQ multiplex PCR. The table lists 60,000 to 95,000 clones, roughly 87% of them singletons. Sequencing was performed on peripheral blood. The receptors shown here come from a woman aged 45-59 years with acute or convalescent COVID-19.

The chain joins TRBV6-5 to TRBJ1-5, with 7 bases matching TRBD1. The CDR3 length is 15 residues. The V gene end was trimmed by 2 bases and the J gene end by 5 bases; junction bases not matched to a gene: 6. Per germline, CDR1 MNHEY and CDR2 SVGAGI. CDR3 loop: CASSYGPGTDQPQHF. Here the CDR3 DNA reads TGTGCCAGCAGTTACGGCCCGGGGACAGATCAGCCCCAGCATTTT.

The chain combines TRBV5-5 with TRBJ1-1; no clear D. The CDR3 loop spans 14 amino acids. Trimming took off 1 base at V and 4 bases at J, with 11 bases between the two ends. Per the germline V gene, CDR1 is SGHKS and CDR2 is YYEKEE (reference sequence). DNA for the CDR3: TGTGCCAGCAGCTTGTTTGCCTTGGCCACTGAAGCTTTCTTT. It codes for CASSLFALATEAFF.

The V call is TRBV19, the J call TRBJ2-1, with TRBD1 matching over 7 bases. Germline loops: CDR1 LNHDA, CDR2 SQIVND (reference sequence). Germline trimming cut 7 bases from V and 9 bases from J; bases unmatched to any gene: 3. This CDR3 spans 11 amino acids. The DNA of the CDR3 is TGTGCCAGTACAGAGGGGGCTGAGCAGTTCTTC. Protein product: CASTEGAEQFF.

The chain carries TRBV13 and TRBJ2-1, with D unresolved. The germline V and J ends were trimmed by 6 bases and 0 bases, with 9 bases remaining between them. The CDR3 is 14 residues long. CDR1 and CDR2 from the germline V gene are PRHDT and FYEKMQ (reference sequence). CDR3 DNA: TGTGCCAGCAGACTGTTTTACTCCTACAATGAGCAGTTCTTC. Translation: CASRLFYSYNEQFF.

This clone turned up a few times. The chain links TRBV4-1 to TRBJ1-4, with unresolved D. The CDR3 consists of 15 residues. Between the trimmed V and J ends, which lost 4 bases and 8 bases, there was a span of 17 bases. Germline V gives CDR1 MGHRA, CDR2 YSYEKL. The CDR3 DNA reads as TGCGCCAGCAGCCTCCCCCCTCCGGGGAGGGAAAAACTGTTTTTT. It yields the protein CASSLPPPGREKLFF.

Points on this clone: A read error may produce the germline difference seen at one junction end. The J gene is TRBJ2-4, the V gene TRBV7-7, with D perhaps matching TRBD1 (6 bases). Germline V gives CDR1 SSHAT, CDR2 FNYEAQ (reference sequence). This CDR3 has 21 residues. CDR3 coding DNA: TGTGCTAGCAGCTTAGCGCCTGACAGGACAGCACACCTCAGGCGAAAAAACATTCAGTACTTC. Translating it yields CASSLAPDRTAHLRRKNIQYF.

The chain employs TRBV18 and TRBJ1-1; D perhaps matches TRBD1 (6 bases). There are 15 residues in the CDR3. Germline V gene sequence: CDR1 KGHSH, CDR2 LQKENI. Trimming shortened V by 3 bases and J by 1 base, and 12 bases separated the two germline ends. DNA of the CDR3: TGTGCCAGCTCACCGCCAGGGGCAACGAACACTGAAGCTTTCTTT. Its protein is CASSPPGATNTEAFF.

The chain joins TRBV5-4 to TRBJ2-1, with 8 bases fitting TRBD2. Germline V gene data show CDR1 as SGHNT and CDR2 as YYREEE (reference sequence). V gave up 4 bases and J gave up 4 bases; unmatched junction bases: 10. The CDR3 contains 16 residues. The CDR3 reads CASSTAGAHLYNEQFF. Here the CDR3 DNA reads TGTGCCAGCAGCACAGCGGGAGCGCATTTATACAATGAGCAGTTCTTC.

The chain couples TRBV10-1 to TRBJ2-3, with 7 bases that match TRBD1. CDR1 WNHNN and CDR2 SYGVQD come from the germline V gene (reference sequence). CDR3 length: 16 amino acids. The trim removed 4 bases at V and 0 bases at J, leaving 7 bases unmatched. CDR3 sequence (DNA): TGCGCCAGCAGTGGTCCCGGGACAGCAAGCACAGATACGCAGTATTTT. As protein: CASSGPGTASTDTQYF.

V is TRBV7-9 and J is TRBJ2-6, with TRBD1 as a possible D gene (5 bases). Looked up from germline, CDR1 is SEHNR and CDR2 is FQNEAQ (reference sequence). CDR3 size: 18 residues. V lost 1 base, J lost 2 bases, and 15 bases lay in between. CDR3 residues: CASSLDPQGVAGANVLTF. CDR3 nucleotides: TGTGCCAGCAGCTTAGATCCGCAGGGTGTAGCTGGGGCCAACGTCCTGACTTTC.

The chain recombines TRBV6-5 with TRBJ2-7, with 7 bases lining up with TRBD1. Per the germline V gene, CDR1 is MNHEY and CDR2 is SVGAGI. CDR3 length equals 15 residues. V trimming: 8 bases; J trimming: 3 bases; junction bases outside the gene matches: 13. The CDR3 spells CASGDQGTVYYEQYF. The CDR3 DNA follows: TGTGCCAGCGGGGATCAGGGGACAGTCTACTACGAGCAGTACTTC.

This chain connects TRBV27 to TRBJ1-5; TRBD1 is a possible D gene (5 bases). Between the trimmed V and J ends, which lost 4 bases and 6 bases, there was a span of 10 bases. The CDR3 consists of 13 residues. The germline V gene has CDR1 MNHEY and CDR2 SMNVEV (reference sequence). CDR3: CASSSGLSQPQHF. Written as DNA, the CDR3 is TGTGCCAGCAGTTCAGGGCTTAGTCAGCCCCAGCATTTT.

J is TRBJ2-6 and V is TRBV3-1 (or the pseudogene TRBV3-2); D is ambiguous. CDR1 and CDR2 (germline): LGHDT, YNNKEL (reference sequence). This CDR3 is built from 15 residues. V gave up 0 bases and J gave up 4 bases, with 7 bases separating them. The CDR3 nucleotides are TGTGCCAGCAGCCAAGATCCTCCCGGGGCCAACGTCCTGACTTTC. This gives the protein CASSQDPPGANVLTF.

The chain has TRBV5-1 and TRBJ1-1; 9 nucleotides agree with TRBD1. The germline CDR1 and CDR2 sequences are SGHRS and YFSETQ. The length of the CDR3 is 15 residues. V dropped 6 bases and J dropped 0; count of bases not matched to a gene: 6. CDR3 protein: CASKERTGVNTEAFF. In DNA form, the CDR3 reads TGCGCCAGCAAAGAACGGACAGGGGTGAACACTGAAGCTTTCTTT.

The CDR3 loop is CSVEPSTDTQYF. Written as DNA, the CDR3 is TGCAGCGTTGAACCGAGCACAGATACGCAGTATTTT. The V gene is TRBV29-1, the J gene TRBJ2-3; no clear D gene. This CDR3 has 12 residues. The germline V gene encodes CDR1 SQVTM and CDR2 ANQGSEA. The V gene lost 2 bases and the J gene lost 0 bases, with 3 bases spanning the gap.

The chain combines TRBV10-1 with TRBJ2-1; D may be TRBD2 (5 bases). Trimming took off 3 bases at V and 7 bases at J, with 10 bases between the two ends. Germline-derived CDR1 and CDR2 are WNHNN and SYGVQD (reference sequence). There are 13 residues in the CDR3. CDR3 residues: CASSDSSRNEQFF. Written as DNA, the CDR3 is TGCGCCAGCAGTGATTCTAGCCGGAATGAGCAGTTCTTC.

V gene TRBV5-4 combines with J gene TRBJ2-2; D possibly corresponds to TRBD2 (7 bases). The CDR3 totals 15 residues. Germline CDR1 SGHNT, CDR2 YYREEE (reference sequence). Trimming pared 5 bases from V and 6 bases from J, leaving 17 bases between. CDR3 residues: CASRPGLGGAGELFF. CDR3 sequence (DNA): TGTGCCAGCAGACCCGGACTAGGGGGGGCCGGGGAGCTGTTTTTT.

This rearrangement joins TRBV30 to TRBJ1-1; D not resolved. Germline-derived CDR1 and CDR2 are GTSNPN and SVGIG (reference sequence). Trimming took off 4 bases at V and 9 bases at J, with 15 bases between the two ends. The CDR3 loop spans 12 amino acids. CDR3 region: CAWIKRRAQAFF. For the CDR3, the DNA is TGTGCCTGGATAAAAAGGAGGGCGCAAGCTTTCTTT.